Included here is one T cell receptor (beta chain) sequence, with context. The antigen remains undetermined. The CDR3 consists of 16 residues. The data were obtained in a study of immune cell composition in non-small cell lung cancer. As for the study in general: Tumours were mainly lung adenocarcinoma or squamous cell carcinoma. Study-wide results and caveats: It was not proven that tumour-reactive clones equal dominant tumour-associated clones. Clones >0.5% enriched in tumour were rarer in adenocarcinoma (around 35%) than squamous (roughly 75%). Lung adenocarcinomas had lower top 10 clone scores and clonality than squamous tumours.

Sequencing used immunoSEQ multiplex PCR; TCRdb keeps in-frame clones, though not all of them. The data show 13,000 to 15,000 clones, roughly 80% seen once. Sequencing was done on a sample of lung tumor tissue. This chain joins TRBV12-1 and TRBJ2-5; the DNA was not used to check the table's D call, TRBD2. TRBV12-1 is termed a pseudogene. The source of this sequence is a human donor with non-small cell lung cancer. CDR3 region: CASNMDSDGRAETQYF. DNA for the CDR3: TGTGCCAGCAACATGGACTCAGACGGGAGGGCCGAGACCCAGTACTTC.